This T cell receptor beta chain is from a study of blood T cell repertoires in COVID-19. Turning to the study itself: Samples came from the United States, Italy and Spain, spanning acute and convalescent COVID-19. The cDNA or gDNA used as material had been derived from T cells, B-cell-depleted T cells, or PBMCs.

In the authors' methods: By means of reference gene primer amplification, nucleated cell counts were estimated. Here immunoSEQ multiplex PCR was the method, and the copy in TCRdb shows in-frame clones only, minus some. The V and J calls and clone size were taken over from that table, and D and trimming were inferred from the DNA. The profile shows some 110,000 clones, roughly nine tenths of them singletons. Sequencing input: peripheral blood. The source is a man between 65 and 85 years old who had recovered from COVID-19.

CDR3 protein: CAKKPWRDRDYNEQFF. Here the CDR3 DNA reads TGTGCCAAAAAACCTTGGAGGGACAGGGATTACAATGAGCAGTTCTTC. The rearrangement joins TRBV2 to TRBJ2-1; 9 bases match TRBD1. The CDR3 sequence is 16 residues long. Per the germline V gene, CDR1 is SNHLY and CDR2 is FYNNEI. J gave up 4 bases and V 10 bases, and 14 bases lay outside the gene matches.